Following are 20 T cell receptor beta chains from one sample sequenced in a study of T cells in Graves' hyperthyroidism and ophthalmopathy. The investigators amplified TCR beta CDR3 regions from RNA transcripts. TCR CDR3 underwent first-round RT-PCR with the HTBI primer set. TCRdb itself ran the multiplex PCR reads through MiXCR, one entry per CDR3 protein. Seen here are hundreds of thousands of distinct CDR3 sequences, 15% to 19% observed once, and the top ten hold 13% to 15%. The specimen sequenced was blood. The receptors were gathered from a woman aged 18-29 years with Graves' hyperthyroidism.

This clonotype was counted a few times. The J gene is TRBJ1-5, the V gene TRBV19, with D perhaps matching TRBD1 (6 bases). The germline CDR1 and CDR2 sequences are LNHDA and SQIVND (reference sequence). V shed 7 bases and J shed 3 bases, with 19 bases lying between them. CDR3 length: 16 residues. The CDR3 sequence: CASKWRGQLVNQPQHF. The CDR3 DNA is TGTGCCAGTAAGTGGCGGGGGCAGTTGGTCAATCAGCCCCAGCATTTT.

The V gene is TRBV6-5, the J gene TRBJ2-7; a weak D match, TRBD1 (6 bases). V lost 0 bases, J lost 3 bases, and 12 bases lay in between. Germline lookup yields CDR1 MNHEY and CDR2 SVGAGI. The CDR3 sequence is 15 residues long. CDR3 DNA: TGTGCCAGCAGTTACTCTAGGACAGAGATCTACGAGCAGTACTTC. Protein sequence: CASSYSRTEIYEQYF.

The chain's CDR3 is CASSIGDRMDIQYF. The DNA of the CDR3 is TGTGCCAGTAGTATAGGAGACAGAATGGACATTCAGTACTTC. The rearrangement links TRBV19 to TRBJ2-4, with D perhaps TRBD1 (5 bases). Germline CDR1 reads LNHDA; CDR2 reads SQIVND (reference sequence). The V end was cut by 1 base, the J end by 8 bases, with 12 bases between. The CDR3 runs 14 residues.

In its sample, this clonotype was seen many times. The chain uses TRBV6-1 and TRBJ1-2, with TRBD1 identical over 9 bases. There are 17 residues in the CDR3. Germline V gene lookup returns CDR1 MNHNS and CDR2 SASEGT. V shed 7 bases, J shed 6 bases, and the junction held 18 bases outside the gene matches. For the CDR3, the DNA is TGTGCCAGCATCGAATGGACAGGGGCGAAGCAGGGCGATGGCTACACCTTC. It encodes CASIEWTGAKQGDGYTF.

This clonotype was counted a few times. The rearrangement joins TRBV18 to TRBJ2-7; the D gene is possibly TRBD2 (6 bases). In germline, CDR1 is KGHSH, CDR2 LQKENI. This CDR3 has 16 residues. Between the trimmed V and J ends, which lost 1 base and 1 base, there was a span of 14 bases. DNA of the CDR3: TGTGCCAGCTCACCACAGGGGTCCGGGGGTTCCTACGAGCAGTACTTC. Its protein is CASSPQGSGGSYEQYF.

This clonotype has ten or more counts. The chain couples TRBV2 to TRBJ2-3; 12 bases align to TRBD2. V shed 7 bases and J 1 base; nucleotides not matched to a gene: 12. The length of the CDR3 is 18 residues. The germline gives CDR1 SNHLY, CDR2 FYNNEI. CDR3 amino acids: CASMAGRRLAGGTDTQYF. In DNA, the CDR3 is TGTGCCAGCATGGCAGGGCGAAGACTAGCGGGAGGCACAGATACGCAGTATTTT.

This clonotype has at least ten counts. CDR3 sequence (DNA): TGTGCCGGCGGTGGGGGGCTCGTCACTGAAGCTTTCTTT. Protein product: CAGGGGLVTEAFF. V usage is TRBV7-9 and J usage is TRBJ1-1, with D possibly being TRBD1 (6 bases). Germline lookup yields CDR1 SEHNR and CDR2 FQNEAQ (reference sequence). The V end was cut by 11 bases, the J end by 4 bases, with 17 bases between. The CDR3 extends over 13 amino acids. Full variable domain (outside the CDR3, taken from reference TRBV7-9 and TRBJ1-1): DTGVSQNPRHKITKRGQNVTFRCDPISEHNRLYWYRQTLGQGPEFLTYFQNEAQLEKSRLLSDRFSAERPKGSFSTLEIQRTEQGDSAMYLCAGGGGLVTEAFFGQGTRLTVV.

This clonotype occurred many times. This chain links TRBV20-1 with TRBJ2-3; D call uncertain. Trimming pared 1 base from V and 2 bases from J, leaving 13 bases between. The CDR3 is 15 residues long. Germline V CDR1 and CDR2: DFQATT, SNEGSKA (reference sequence). CDR3 loop: CSARARNLLTDTQYF. Here the CDR3 DNA reads TGCAGTGCTAGAGCAAGAAACCTTCTCACAGATACGCAGTATTTT.

The chain carries TRBV3-1 and TRBJ1-1, with D uncertain. This CDR3 region has 13 residues. Per germline, CDR1 LGHDT and CDR2 YNNKEL (reference sequence). V gave up 3 bases and J gave up 4 bases, with 9 bases separating them. CDR3 residues: CASSQVATTEAFF. The CDR3 DNA reads as TGTGCCAGCAGCCAGGTGGCGACCACTGAAGCTTTCTTT.

This clonotype was counted between two and nine times. The chain combines TRBV24-1 with TRBJ2-5; 7 bases line up with TRBD1. V lost 0 bases and J lost 4; bases outside the gene matches: 1. Germline lookup yields CDR1 KGHDR and CDR2 SFDVKD. The CDR3 sequence is 14 residues long. The CDR3 here is CATSDLRQGETQYF. In nucleotides, the CDR3 is TGTGCCACCAGTGATTTGCGACAGGGAGAGACCCAGTACTTC.

This clonotype has more than one count but fewer than ten. The gene calls are TRBV29-1 and TRBJ2-3; the match to TRBD2 covers 11 bases. The J segment lost 4 bases and the V segment lost 4 bases, leaving 7 bases of the junction unmatched. This CDR3 has 15 residues. The germline V gene has CDR1 SQVTM and CDR2 ANQGSEA. CDR3 loop: CSVVTSGSGADTQYF. Written as DNA, the CDR3 is TGCAGCGTTGTAACTAGCGGGAGTGGAGCAGATACGCAGTATTTT.

This clonotype was seen only a few times. The chain couples TRBV2 to TRBJ1-5; TRBD1 aligns across 11 bases. Trimming cost V 6 bases and J 5 bases; bases outside gene matches: 6. Germline V gene sequence: CDR1 SNHLY, CDR2 FYNNEI. CDR3 length: 15 residues. The CDR3 loop is CASSPGTGGYQPQHF. CDR3 DNA: TGTGCCAGCAGCCCCGGGACAGGGGGTTATCAGCCCCAGCATTTT.

This chain joins TRBV7-9 and TRBJ2-1, with D perhaps matching TRBD2 (6 bases). The CDR3 runs 16 residues. Germline CDR1 and CDR2: SEHNR and FQNEAQ (reference sequence). V lost 6 bases to trimming and J lost 2 bases, with 17 bases between them. Here the CDR3 reads CASRWGDRGAYNEQFF. CDR3 DNA: TGTGCCAGCAGGTGGGGGGATAGGGGCGCCTACAATGAGCAGTTCTTC. Filled out from reference TRBV7-9 and TRBJ2-1, the complete variable domain reads DTGVSQNPRHKITKRGQNVTFRCDPISEHNRLYWYRQTLGQGPEFLTYFQNEAQLEKSRLLSDRFSAERPKGSFSTLEIQRTEQGDSAMYLCASRWGDRGAYNEQFFGPGTRLTVL.

V usage is TRBV6-2 or TRBV6-3 and J usage is TRBJ1-2, with 8 positions matching TRBD1. Germline CDR1 MNHEY, CDR2 SVGEGT. J gave up 3 bases and V 1 base, and 7 bases lay outside the gene matches. The CDR3 has 16 residues. CDR3 coding DNA: TGTGCCAGCAGTTACTTTTACAGGGGGTCCGACTATGGCTACACCTTC. Translating gives CASSYFYRGSDYGYTF.

This clonotype was seen at least ten times. The rearrangement uses TRBV7-9 and TRBJ2-2, with D perhaps matching TRBD1 or TRBD2 (5 bases each). This CDR3 has 13 residues. Germline CDR1 and CDR2: SEHNR and FQNEAQ (reference sequence). The V end lost 6 bases, the J end lost 4 bases, and 9 bases lay between the germline ends. Written as DNA, the CDR3 is TGTGCCAGCAGAACCGGGACCACCGGGGAGCTGTTTTTT. Translating gives CASRTGTTGELFF.

This clonotype was observed at least ten times. This chain connects TRBV2 to TRBJ2-2; 11 bases map to TRBD2. This CDR3 contains 14 residues. From germline, CDR1 is SNHLY and CDR2 FYNNEI. V trimming: 8 bases; J trimming: 7 bases; junction bases outside the gene matches: 6. The CDR3 DNA reads TGTGCCAGCGAAAGACTAGCGGGGATCGGGGAGCTGTTTTTT. It codes for CASERLAGIGELFF. Filled out from reference TRBV2 and TRBJ2-2, the complete variable domain reads EPEVTQTPSHQVTQMGQEVILRCVPISNHLYFYWYRQILGQKVEFLVSFYNNEISEKSEIFDDQFSVERPDGSNFTLKIRSTKLEDSAMYFCASERLAGIGELFFGEGSRLTVL.

The chain employs TRBV27 and TRBJ1-2; the match to TRBD1 covers 8 bases. The CDR3 runs to 13 residues. The junction had 7 bases not matched to a gene; V was cut back by 6 bases and J by 7 bases. The germline CDR1 and CDR2 sequences are MNHEY and SMNVEV (reference sequence). CDR3 residues: CASRPRGLGGYTF. For the CDR3, the DNA is TGTGCCAGCAGACCCAGGGGGCTGGGTGGCTACACCTTC.

This clonotype has ten or more counts. The rearrangement joins TRBV27 to TRBJ2-3; D is unclear. With 8 bases removed from V and 1 base from J, the gap between germline ends came to 13 bases. Looked up from germline, CDR1 is MNHEY and CDR2 is SMNVEV (reference sequence). The CDR3 runs 14 residues. In nucleotides, the CDR3 is TGTGCCAGCGGAATGCGGAAAGGCACAGATACGCAGTATTTT. Encoded protein: CASGMRKGTDTQYF.

V gene TRBV7-8 combines with J gene TRBJ1-2; 7 bases match TRBD1. CDR3 length: 16 residues. CDR1 is SGHVS, CDR2 FQNEAQ, per germline. V lost 5 bases to trimming and J lost 4 bases; unmatched junction nucleotides: 13. In DNA, the CDR3 is TGTGCCAGCAGCCGGGACAGCTCAATATTTTTCTATGGCTACACCTTC. Its protein is CASSRDSSIFFYGYTF.

This clonotype has just a few counts. The chain carries TRBV3-2 and TRBJ1-1; the table's D call, TRBD1, was not checked against the DNA. TRBV3-2 counts as a pseudogene. This CDR3 comprises 16 residues. The CDR3 nucleotides are TGTGCCAGCAGCCCCCGACAGGGGCGAGAGAACACTGAAGCTTTCTTT. Translating gives CASSPRQGRENTEAFF.